These T cell receptor beta chains were read from a single sample in a study of blood T cell repertoires in COVID-19. TCRdb's table, derived via immunoSEQ multiplex PCR, lists solely in-frame clones and lacks some. Of some 300,000 clones in the sample, 70% to 90% were seen once. Source material: peripheral blood. Every receptor here comes from a man in his 70s with acute or convalescent COVID-19. Each CDR3 is given with its conserved first and last residue.

J gene	V gene	CDR3 protein
TRBJ1-5	TRBV19	CASKEGVGNQPQHF
TRBJ1-4	TRBV30	CAWSATGVLFF
TRBJ1-3	TRBV7-2	CASSPRSNSGNTIYF
TRBJ1-5	TRBV15	CATSRDRGQPQHF
TRBJ2-1	TRBV18	CASSPGGVSGEQFF
TRBJ2-3	TRBV4-1	CASSLVPGQVWDTQYF
TRBJ2-4	TRBV4-3	CASSQDMATGGGDIQYF
TRBJ1-2	TRBV28	CASSQAQGAYGYTF
TRBJ2-7	TRBV18	CASSPFDRAWQYF
TRBJ2-1	TRBV11-2	CASTPRTGGSYNEQFF
TRBJ1-2	TRBV28	CASSGAGHVNYGYTF
TRBJ2-4	TRBV28	CASNLRLVDIQYF
TRBJ2-5	TRBV5-1	CASSLVGAPETQYF
TRBJ1-2	TRBV28	CASSLSSYGYTF
TRBJ2-1	TRBV19	CASSMGGGYNEQFF
TRBJ2-7	TRBV6-2/TRBV6-3	CASSYEGNEQYF
TRBJ2-2	TRBV14	CASSQWTMVAGELFF
TRBJ2-7	TRBV28	CASSTGTGGGEQYF
TRBJ1-5	TRBV7-2	CASSPRKELYSNQPQHF
TRBJ2-2	TRBV15	CATSREIGQGSTGELFF
TRBJ2-7	TRBV7-2	CASSLGLNYEQYF
TRBJ2-6	TRBV28	CASSFLGANVLTF
TRBJ2-7	TRBV10-1	CASSEFTPGQVIHEQYF
TRBJ2-3	TRBV4-3	CASSQEEVAASTNTDTQYF
TRBJ1-1	TRBV28	CASSPSGQGVTEAFF
TRBJ2-2	TRBV28	CASSFWVQGSDTGELFF
TRBJ1-2	TRBV12-3/TRBV12-4	CASSLRDYGYTF
TRBJ2-7	TRBV29-1	CSVGQGGLYEQYF
TRBJ2-3	TRBV27	CASRLTGRGTDTQYF
TRBJ2-3	TRBV28	CASMARLIPQYF
TRBJ2-5	TRBV2	CASSAGTLNRTQYF
TRBJ1-6	TRBV3-1/TRBV3-2	CASTQRLTGLYNSPLHF
TRBJ2-7	TRBV3-1/TRBV3-2	CASSQVQPPGGSNYHF
TRBJ1-5	TRBV9	CASSVTPWQPQHF
TRBJ2-4	TRBV9	CASSVDGGAKNIQYF
TRBJ2-1	TRBV5-6	CASSRRDRGGNEQFF
TRBJ1-1	TRBV18	CASSLGQGNTEAFF
TRBJ2-3	TRBV5-1	CASSRTRVDGGDTQYF
TRBJ1-1	TRBV28	CASSQTGTGVIGNTEAFF
TRBJ2-5	TRBV5-1	CASSLDLRAGGSETQYF
TRBJ1-1	TRBV7-7	CASSTDRNTEAFF
TRBJ2-7	TRBV28	CASSPPKLGEQYF
TRBJ1-3	TRBV7-2	CASSLERAGNTIYF
TRBJ1-2	TRBV5-4	CASSLDRGIGYTF
TRBJ2-2	TRBV6-2/TRBV6-3	CASSSPRTGELFF
TRBJ1-1	TRBV19	CASSIRNRVGTEAFF
TRBJ2-3	TRBV9	CASSVAGGLAGTDTQYF
TRBJ2-3	TRBV2	CASTQGPDTQYF
TRBJ1-2	TRBV28	CASSPALGYGYTF
TRBJ2-7	TRBV9	CASSVGWTSGLKPSYEQYF
TRBJ2-1	TRBV5-6	CASSSPTGGDLNEQFF
TRBJ2-1	TRBV4-2	CASSQDSGITYNEQFF
TRBJ2-5	TRBV21-1	CASSSIETSIRETQYF
TRBJ1-2	TRBV4-2	CASSQLTDSGYTF
TRBJ1-5	TRBV7-9	CASSSGQLSNQPQHF